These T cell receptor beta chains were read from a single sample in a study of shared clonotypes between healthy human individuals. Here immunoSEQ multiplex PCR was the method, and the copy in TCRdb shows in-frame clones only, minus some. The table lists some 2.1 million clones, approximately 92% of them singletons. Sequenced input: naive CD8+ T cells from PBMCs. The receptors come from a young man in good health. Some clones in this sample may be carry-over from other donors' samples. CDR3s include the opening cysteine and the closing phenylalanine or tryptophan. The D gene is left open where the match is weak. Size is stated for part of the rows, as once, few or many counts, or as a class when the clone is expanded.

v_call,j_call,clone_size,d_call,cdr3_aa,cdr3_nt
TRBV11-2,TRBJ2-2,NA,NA,CASSNTGELFF,TGTGCCAGCAGTAACACCGGGGAGCTGTTTTTT
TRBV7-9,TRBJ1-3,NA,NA,CASSSGPYSGNTIYF,TGTGCCAGCAGCTCGGGACCGTACTCTGGAAACACCATATATTTT
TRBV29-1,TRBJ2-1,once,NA,CSVLVVKAGDEQFF,TGCAGCGTTCTAGTGGTGAAAGCCGGCGATGAGCAGTTCTTC
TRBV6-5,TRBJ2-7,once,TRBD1,CASSRQGPTSYEQYF,TGTGCCAGCAGCCGACAGGGACCCACTTCCTACGAGCAGTACTTC
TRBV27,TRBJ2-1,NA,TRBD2,CASSFAGVYNEQFF,TGTGCCAGCAGTTTCGCGGGAGTCTACAATGAGCAGTTCTTC
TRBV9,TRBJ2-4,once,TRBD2,CASSVASGRAENIQYF,TGTGCCAGCAGCGTAGCTAGCGGGAGGGCCGAAAACATTCAGTACTTC
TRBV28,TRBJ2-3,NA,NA,CASSLQLSPQSQYF,TGTGCCAGCAGTTTACAGCTGTCCCCACAATCGCAGTATTTT
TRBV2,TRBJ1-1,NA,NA,CASSEGFTEAFF,TGTGCCAGCAGTGAAGGGTTTACTGAAGCTTTCTTT
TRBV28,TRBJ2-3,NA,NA,CASSLGVWTDTQYF,TGTGCCAGCAGTTTGGGGGTGTGGACAGATACGCAGTATTTT
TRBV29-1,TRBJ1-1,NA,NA,CSVTWNTEAFF,TGCAGCGTGACGTGGAACACTGAAGCTTTCTTT
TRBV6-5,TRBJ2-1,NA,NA,CASSYSGGGEQFF,TGTGCCAGCAGTTACTCGGGTGGAGGTGAGCAGTTCTTC